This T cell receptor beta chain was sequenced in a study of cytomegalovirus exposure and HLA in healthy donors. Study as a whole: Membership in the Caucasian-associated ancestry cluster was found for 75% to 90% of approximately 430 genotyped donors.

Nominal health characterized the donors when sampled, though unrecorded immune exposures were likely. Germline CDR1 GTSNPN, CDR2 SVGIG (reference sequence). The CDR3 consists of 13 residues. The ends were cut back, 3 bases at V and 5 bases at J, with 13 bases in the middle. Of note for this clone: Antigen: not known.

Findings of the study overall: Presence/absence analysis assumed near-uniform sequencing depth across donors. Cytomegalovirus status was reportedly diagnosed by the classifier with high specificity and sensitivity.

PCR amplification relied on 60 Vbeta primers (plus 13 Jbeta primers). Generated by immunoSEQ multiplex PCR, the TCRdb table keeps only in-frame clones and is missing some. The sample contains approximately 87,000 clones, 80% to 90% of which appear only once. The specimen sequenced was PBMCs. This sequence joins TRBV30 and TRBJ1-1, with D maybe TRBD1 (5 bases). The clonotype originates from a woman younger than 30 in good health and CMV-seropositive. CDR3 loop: CAWSLGGLTEAFF. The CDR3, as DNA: TGTGCCTGGAGCTTGGGGGGATTGACTGAAGCTTTCTTT.